Below are 32 T cell receptor beta chains sequenced from a single sample in a study of response to subunit inactivated influenza vaccine. MiXCR, run by TCRdb on the RT-PCR reads, gives a single entry per CDR3 protein. The sample yields around 470,000 distinct CDR3 sequences, about 7.2% seen once. Sequences were derived from PBMCs from blood, sampled around 25 months after vaccination. The receptors come from a man aged 50 to 69 who received an inactivated influenza vaccine.

This clonotype was counted only a few times. This sequence joins TRBV30 and TRBJ1-2; D unresolved. CDR3 size: 14 residues. Deletions cut 3 bases from V and 4 bases from J, with 15 bases between. Germline loops: CDR1 GTSNPN, CDR2 SVGIG (reference sequence). Here the CDR3 DNA reads TGTGCCTGGAGGACGGTCCCTCATTCCTATGGCTACACCTTC. Its protein is CAWRTVPHSYGYTF.

Remarks on this clonotype: The CDR3 ends on some other residue instead of the conserved phenylalanine or tryptophan, so this is likely a read error. The genes are TRBV5-1 and TRBJ2-4; 11 bases match TRBD2. The V segment lost 1 base and the J segment 0 bases; nucleotides outside the gene matches: 12. This CDR3 is built from 20 residues. Germline CDR1 reads SGHRS; CDR2 reads YFSETQ. The CDR3 DNA follows: TGCGCCAGCAGCTTGATGCTTGGTAGCGGGGGGGCCCTAGCCAAAAACATTCAGTACATC. It translates to CASSLMLGSGGALAKNIQYI.

The chain recombines TRBV5-6 with TRBJ2-7, with D possibly TRBD1 on 5 matching bases. Germline CDR1 reads SGHDT; CDR2 reads YYEEEE. Trimming took 2 bases from V and 0 from J, leaving 12 bases between them. CDR3 length equals 15 residues. CDR3 sequence (DNA): TGTGCCAGCAGCTTCGGGCAGGGATACTCCTACGAGCAGTACTTC. This translates into CASSFGQGYSYEQYF. Based on the CDR3 plus reference TRBV5-6 and TRBJ2-7, the full variable domain is DAGVTQSPTHLIKTRGQQVTLRCSPKSGHDTVSWYQQALGQGPQFIFQYYEEEERQRGNFPDRFSGHQFPNYSSELNVNALLLGDSALYLCASSFGQGYSYEQYFGPGTRLTVT.

This clonotype was seen ten or more times. J is TRBJ2-1 and V is TRBV9, with 9 bases fitting TRBD2. Germline CDR1 reads SGDLS; CDR2 reads YYNGEE. The CDR3 is 16 residues long. J was trimmed by 3 bases and V by 0 bases; bases with no gene match: 4. The CDR3 spells CASSVVPSGIYNEQFF. CDR3 nucleotide sequence: TGTGCCAGCAGCGTAGTGCCTAGCGGGATCTACAATGAGCAGTTCTTC.

This clonotype was counted many times. The rearrangement links TRBV7-8 to TRBJ2-2; D possibly uses TRBD1 or TRBD2 (5 bases each). The V and J ends lost 0 bases and 6 bases respectively, with 8 bases between them. From germline, CDR1 is SGHVS and CDR2 FQNEAQ. The CDR3 is 14 amino acids. As DNA, the CDR3 is TGTGCCAGCAGCTTAGCGCTGGGGGCCGGGGAGCTGTTTTTT. It is translated as CASSLALGAGELFF.

This clonotype showed up many times. The chain has TRBV29-1 and TRBJ2-4, with D perhaps matching TRBD1 (6 bases). The V gene's germline CDR1 is SQVTM and CDR2 ANQGSEA. V lost 5 bases and J lost 3, with 8 bases in between. This CDR3 comprises 12 residues. CDR3 amino acids: CSVRDIKNIQYF. The CDR3 coding sequence is TGCAGCGTTCGGGACATCAAAAACATTCAGTACTTC.

This clonotype was found a few times. The chain is built from TRBV9 and TRBJ2-1, with D possibly matching TRBD2 (6 bases). This CDR3 has 16 amino acids. The germline V gene encodes CDR1 SGDLS and CDR2 YYNGEE. Trimming removed 0 bases from V and 3 bases from J, with 13 bases in between. CDR3 DNA sequence: TGTGCCAGCAGCGTAGGAACGGGAGCGGGCTACAATGAGCAGTTCTTC. Translation: CASSVGTGAGYNEQFF. The whole variable domain, remainder taken from reference TRBV9 and TRBJ2-1, is DSGVTQTPKHLITATGQRVTLRCSPRSGDLSVYWYQQSLDQGLQFLIQYYNGEERAKGNILERFSAQQFPDLHSELNLSSLELGDSALYFCASSVGTGAGYNEQFFGPGTRLTVL.

The chain carries TRBV7-2 and TRBJ2-3, with 7 bases lining up with TRBD2. V shed 5 bases and J 2 bases; nucleotides not matched to a gene: 7. The CDR3 consists of 15 residues. Looked up from germline, CDR1 is SGHTA and CDR2 is FQGNSA. CDR3 DNA: TGTGCCAGCAGCATTCTAGCGGTCCCCACAGATACGCAGTATTTT. This encodes CASSILAVPTDTQYF.

In this sample, this clonotype turned up a few times. J is TRBJ2-3 and V is TRBV12-3 or TRBV12-4, with TRBD2 identical over 9 bases. V trimming: 5 bases; J trimming: 3 bases; junction bases outside the gene matches: 9. The CDR3 consists of 16 residues. The CDR3 sequence: CASSPLKSGGTDTQYF. The CDR3 DNA reads TGTGCCAGCAGTCCGCTCAAGAGCGGGGGGACAGATACGCAGTATTTT.

This clonotype has a handful of counts. The chain recombines TRBV7-9 with TRBJ1-6; TRBD1 aligns across 9 bases. Trimming at V came to 5 bases and at J to 10 bases, leaving 6 bases not matched to a gene. CDR1 SEHNR and CDR2 FQNEAQ come from the germline V gene (reference sequence). The CDR3 spans 14 residues. CDR3 in DNA: TGTGCCAGCAGCGTCTCACAGGGGGCATCACCCCTCCACTTT. Translating gives CASSVSQGASPLHF. Looking up the rest from reference TRBV7-9 and TRBJ1-6 gives the full variable domain: DTGVSQNPRHKITKRGQNVTFRCDPISEHNRLYWYRQTLGQGPEFLTYFQNEAQLEKSRLLSDRFSAERPKGSFSTLEIQRTEQGDSAMYLCASSVSQGASPLHFGNGTRLTVT.

This clonotype has a handful of counts. The gene calls are TRBV6-1 and TRBJ1-5; 12 bases are a match to TRBD1. This CDR3 has 16 residues. The J segment lost 2 bases and the V segment lost 6 bases, leaving 5 bases of the junction unmatched. Germline values: CDR1 MNHNS, CDR2 SASEGT. CDR3 sequence reads: CASRPGQGARNQPQHF. The CDR3 DNA sequence: TGTGCCAGCAGGCCGGGACAGGGGGCGCGCAATCAGCCCCAGCATTTT.

At least ten counts were recorded for this clonotype. The chain uses TRBV5-1 and TRBJ1-5, with TRBD1 matching 7 bases. This CDR3 spans 16 amino acids. V lost 4 bases, J lost 4 bases, and 11 bases stayed unmatched. Germline V gives CDR1 SGHRS, CDR2 YFSETQ. This CDR3 reads CASSPLGSRGNQPQHF. CDR3 DNA: TGCGCCAGCAGCCCACTAGGATCCAGGGGGAATCAGCCCCAGCATTTT.

This clonotype has only a few counts. The J gene is TRBJ2-7, the V gene TRBV20-1; a possible D gene is TRBD2 (7 bases). CDR1 and CDR2 from the germline V gene are DFQATT and SNEGSKA (reference sequence). The CDR3 runs to 14 residues. Trimming left V 0 bases short and J 2 bases short, with 11 bases between. The CDR3 DNA follows: TGCAGTGCTAGAGAAGGGGAGGGGGCCTACGAGCAGTACTTC. Encoded protein: CSAREGEGAYEQYF.

This clonotype has ten or more counts. The V call is TRBV4-3, the J call TRBJ1-1; D possibly corresponds to TRBD1 (6 bases). With 0 bases removed from V and 4 bases from J, the gap between germline ends came to 12 bases. Germline V gene sequence: CDR1 LGHNA, CDR2 YSLEER. The length of the CDR3 is 15 residues. The CDR3 DNA reads as TGCGCCAGCAGCCAAGATATCAGGGGTAGCACTGAAGCTTTCTTT. This gives the protein CASSQDIRGSTEAFF.

The table lists this clonotype with many counts. V is TRBV6-5 and J is TRBJ2-5, with D possibly matching TRBD2 (6 bases). The CDR3 has 18 amino acids. Trimming left V 2 bases short and J 1 base short, with 20 bases between. The germline V gene encodes CDR1 MNHEY and CDR2 SVGAGI. CDR3 nucleotide sequence: TGTGCCAGCAGTTACCAAGGAGGTGGCGGGGCTGTCCAAGAGACCCAGTACTTC. Its translation: CASSYQGGGGAVQETQYF.

This clonotype was picked up a small number of times. This rearrangement joins TRBV12-3 or TRBV12-4 to TRBJ1-6, with a weak D call TRBD1 (5 bases). The V and J ends lost 3 bases and 9 bases respectively, with 12 bases between them. The CDR3 runs to 14 residues. DNA of the CDR3: TGTGCCAGCAGTTTCTCTCAGGGAAGTTCACCCCTCCACTTT. This encodes CASSFSQGSSPLHF.

This clonotype was observed many times. This CDR3 is CASSSHERETQYF. The CDR3 DNA reads as TGTGCCAGCAGCTCCCACGAGCGGGAGACCCAGTACTTC. V usage is TRBV7-8 and J usage is TRBJ2-5; possible D gene TRBD2, 5 bases. Germline values: CDR1 SGHVS, CDR2 FQNEAQ. The CDR3 sequence is 13 residues long. V was shortened by 4 bases and J by 5 bases, with 11 bases between the two germline ends.

This clonotype showed up just a few times. The CDR3 bases are TGTGCCAGCAGCTGGGGACAGTTGAATTCACCCCTCCACTTT. Protein sequence: CASSWGQLNSPLHF. The genes are TRBV7-2 and TRBJ1-6; 7 bases match TRBD1. The CDR3 runs to 14 residues. Germline trimming cut 4 bases from V and 7 bases from J; bases unmatched to any gene: 4. Germline CDR1 reads SGHTA; CDR2 reads FQGNSA.

This clonotype has ten or more counts. V usage is TRBV5-1 and J usage is TRBJ2-7; D gene unclear. Trimming left V 0 bases short and J 2 bases short, with 6 bases between. Germline CDR1 SGHRS, CDR2 YFSETQ. The CDR3 length is 13 residues. The CDR3 protein is CASSLGAPYEQYF. The DNA for the CDR3 is TGCGCCAGCAGCTTGGGGGCACCCTACGAGCAGTACTTC. The full variable domain, rest sourced from reference TRBV5-1 and TRBJ2-7, is KAGVTQTPRYLIKTRGQQVTLSCSPISGHRSVSWYQQTPGQGLQFLFEYFSETQRNKGNFPGRFSGRQFSNSRSEMNVSTLELGDSALYLCASSLGAPYEQYFGPGTRLTVT.

This clonotype has a handful of counts. DNA for the CDR3: TGCAGCGCCTATACCGTCCAGGCCCAAGAGACCCAGTACTTC. Translation gives CSAYTVQAQETQYF. The chain recombines TRBV29-1 with TRBJ2-5; D not certain. CDR3 size: 14 residues. The V gene's germline CDR1 is SQVTM and CDR2 ANQGSEA. Deletions cut 7 bases from V and 1 base from J, with 16 bases between.

This clonotype came up a few times. The chain combines TRBV20-1 with TRBJ2-5; weak D call: TRBD1 (5 bases). The CDR3 is made up of 13 amino acids. Germline assignment: CDR1 DFQATT and CDR2 SNEGSKA (reference sequence). The V end was cut by 6 bases, the J end by 1 base, with 12 bases between. This CDR3 is CSAKGLIQETQYF. The CDR3 coding sequence is TGCAGTGCCAAGGGGCTAATCCAAGAGACCCAGTACTTC.

Only a few counts were recorded for this clonotype. J is TRBJ2-3 and V is TRBV12-3 or TRBV12-4, with TRBD2 as a possible D gene (6 bases). The CDR3 spans 17 residues. Trimming removed 6 bases at V and 1 base at J, with 20 bases between. CDR3 loop: CASSPQWASEGTDTQYF. The CDR3 nucleotides are TGTGCCAGCAGCCCGCAGTGGGCTAGCGAGGGCACAGATACGCAGTATTTT.

This clonotype was seen a handful of times. This rearrangement joins TRBV12-3 or TRBV12-4 to TRBJ2-5; no reliable D call. The ends were cut back, 0 bases at V and 5 bases at J, with 7 bases in the middle. The CDR3 covers 13 residues. CDR3 bases: TGTGCCAGCAGTTTAGCCATCATGGAGACCCAGTACTTC. Translation gives CASSLAIMETQYF.

The chain combines TRBV5-1 with TRBJ1-1; D is uncertain. V gave up 0 bases and J gave up 4 bases, with 10 bases separating them. The length of the CDR3 is 14 residues. Germline CDR1 is SGHRS and CDR2 is YFSETQ. This chain's CDR3 is CASSLAGRITEAFF. In nucleotides, the CDR3 is TGCGCCAGCAGCTTGGCAGGAAGGATCACTGAAGCTTTCTTT.

This clonotype was observed many times. The rearrangement uses TRBV20-1 and TRBJ1-4; no definite D call. CDR1 and CDR2 (germline): DFQATT, SNEGSKA (reference sequence). Trimming removed 3 bases at V and 3 bases at J, with 5 bases between. The CDR3 is made up of 12 amino acids. The CDR3 nucleotides read TGCAGTGCTAGCCTTGCTAATGAAAAACTGTTTTTT. Translation: CSASLANEKLFF.

This clonotype occurred a few times. The V and J genes are TRBV28 and TRBJ2-3; D gene unclear. The CDR3 runs to 15 residues. Germline values: CDR1 MDHEN, CDR2 SYDVKM. Trimming pared 6 bases from V and 2 bases from J, leaving 15 bases between. CDR3 residues: CASRRPQAPTDTQYF. For the CDR3, the DNA is TGTGCCAGCAGACGGCCTCAGGCCCCCACAGATACGCAGTATTTT.

The sample holds a few counts of this clonotype. The J gene is TRBJ2-1, the V gene TRBV7-6; TRBD2 matches at 13 bases. The CDR3 runs 17 residues. CDR1 is SGHVS, CDR2 FNYEAQ, per germline. J lost 4 bases, V lost 2 bases, and 5 bases had no gene match. CDR3 nucleotides: TGTGCCAGCAGCTTAACTAGCGGGGGGGCGCTTTACAATGAGCAGTTCTTC. Amino acid sequence: CASSLTSGGALYNEQFF.

This clonotype was detected ten times or more. The chain couples TRBV6-2 or TRBV6-3 to TRBJ2-5, with 12 bases matching TRBD2. With V trimmed by 10 bases and J by 3 bases, 6 bases remained unmatched. CDR3 length: 14 residues. The germline CDR1 and CDR2 sequences are MNHEY and SVGEGT. The CDR3: CATIRLAGEETQYF. The CDR3 region has the DNA TGTGCCACCATAAGACTAGCGGGAGAAGAGACCCAGTACTTC.

In its sample, this clonotype was seen once. V usage is TRBV20-1 and J usage is TRBJ2-5; TRBD2 matches 15 bases. Germline lookup yields CDR1 DFQATT and CDR2 SNEGSKA (reference sequence). Trimming cost V 6 bases and J 5 bases; bases outside gene matches: 7. The CDR3 runs 15 residues. The CDR3: CSAAGLAGGGETQYF. In DNA form, the CDR3 reads TGCAGTGCAGCGGGACTAGCGGGAGGAGGGGAGACCCAGTACTTC.

The chain carries TRBV12-3 or TRBV12-4 and TRBJ2-1; 9 bases agree with TRBD2. The CDR3 length is 15 residues. V shed 2 bases, J shed 10 bases, and the junction held 9 bases outside the gene matches. In DNA form, the CDR3 reads TGTGCCAGCAGTTTACGCGGGGGGGGTGCTGGGGAGCAGTTCTTC. It translates to CASSLRGGGAGEQFF.

The J gene is TRBJ2-2, the V gene TRBV7-2; 9 bases line up with TRBD1. J lost 3 bases, V lost 4 bases, and 6 bases had no gene match. The CDR3 is made up of 16 amino acids. CDR1 is SGHTA, CDR2 FQGNSA, per germline. The CDR3: CASSYGQGQYTGELFF. Written as DNA, the CDR3 is TGTGCCAGCAGCTACGGACAGGGGCAATACACCGGGGAGCTGTTTTTT.

This clonotype came up many times. This rearrangement joins TRBV28 to TRBJ2-7; perhaps TRBD1 as D (6 bases). The CDR3 extends over 13 amino acids. Trimming removed 8 bases from V and 2 bases from J, with 13 bases in between. Germline V gene data show CDR1 as MDHEN and CDR2 as SYDVKM. DNA for the CDR3: TGTGCCAGCGGTCGGACAGCCACCTACGAGCAGTACTTC. Amino acid sequence: CASGRTATYEQYF. The full variable domain, its missing parts supplied by reference TRBV28 and TRBJ2-7, is DVKVTQSSRYLVKRTGEKVFLECVQDMDHENMFWYRQDPGLGLRLIYFSYDVKMKEKGDIPEGYSVSREKKERFSLILESASTNQTSMYLCASGRTATYEQYFGPGTRLTVT.